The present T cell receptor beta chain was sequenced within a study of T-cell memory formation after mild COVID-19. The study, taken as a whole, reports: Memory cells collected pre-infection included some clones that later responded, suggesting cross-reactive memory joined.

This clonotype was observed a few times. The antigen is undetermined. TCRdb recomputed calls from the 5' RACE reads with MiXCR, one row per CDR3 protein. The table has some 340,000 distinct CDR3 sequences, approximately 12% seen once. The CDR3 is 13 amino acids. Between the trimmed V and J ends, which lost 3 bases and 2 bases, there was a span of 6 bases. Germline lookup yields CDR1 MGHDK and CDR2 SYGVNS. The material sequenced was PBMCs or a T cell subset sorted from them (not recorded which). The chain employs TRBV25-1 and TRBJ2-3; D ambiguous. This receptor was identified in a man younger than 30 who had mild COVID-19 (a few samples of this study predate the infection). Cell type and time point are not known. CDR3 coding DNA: TGTGCCAGCAGTGAGCACTACACAGATACGCAGTATTTT. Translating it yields CASSEHYTDTQYF.